This T cell receptor (beta chain) was observed in a study of post-analysis software for immune sequencing data. Study-level information: Progressive-relapsing, secondary progressive and relapsing-remitting multiple sclerosis were among the disease courses included.

V lost 0 bases, J lost 5 bases, and 11 bases lay in between. Germline V lookup: CDR1 MNHNS, CDR2 SASEGT. CDR3 size: 15 residues. Study-wide findings and caveats: Batch-matched samples strongly co-clustered by F measure. Among multiple sclerosis patients, normalized Chao1 diversity was significantly below that of controls. With TRBV5-6, TRBV5-1 and TRBV20-1 included, about 5 TRBV segments were more frequent in patients than in controls.

Unique molecular identifiers were present in the TCR beta cDNA libraries. The T cell input of roughly 0.9 to 11 million gave around 540,000 cDNA molecules. TCRdb processed the PCR reads anew with MiXCR; each CDR3 protein has one entry. The sample has roughly 430,000 distinct CDR3 sequences, approximately 37% seen once. About this clonotype: No antigen is known for it.

The sequenced sample consisted of blood. The receptor comes from a girl between 2 and 10 years old with multiple sclerosis. The chain is built from TRBV6-1 and TRBJ1-5, with D uncertain. The CDR3 DNA sequence: TGTGCCAGCAGTGAAGCGATATCGGACTATCAGCCCCAGCATTTT. This encodes CASSEAISDYQPQHF.